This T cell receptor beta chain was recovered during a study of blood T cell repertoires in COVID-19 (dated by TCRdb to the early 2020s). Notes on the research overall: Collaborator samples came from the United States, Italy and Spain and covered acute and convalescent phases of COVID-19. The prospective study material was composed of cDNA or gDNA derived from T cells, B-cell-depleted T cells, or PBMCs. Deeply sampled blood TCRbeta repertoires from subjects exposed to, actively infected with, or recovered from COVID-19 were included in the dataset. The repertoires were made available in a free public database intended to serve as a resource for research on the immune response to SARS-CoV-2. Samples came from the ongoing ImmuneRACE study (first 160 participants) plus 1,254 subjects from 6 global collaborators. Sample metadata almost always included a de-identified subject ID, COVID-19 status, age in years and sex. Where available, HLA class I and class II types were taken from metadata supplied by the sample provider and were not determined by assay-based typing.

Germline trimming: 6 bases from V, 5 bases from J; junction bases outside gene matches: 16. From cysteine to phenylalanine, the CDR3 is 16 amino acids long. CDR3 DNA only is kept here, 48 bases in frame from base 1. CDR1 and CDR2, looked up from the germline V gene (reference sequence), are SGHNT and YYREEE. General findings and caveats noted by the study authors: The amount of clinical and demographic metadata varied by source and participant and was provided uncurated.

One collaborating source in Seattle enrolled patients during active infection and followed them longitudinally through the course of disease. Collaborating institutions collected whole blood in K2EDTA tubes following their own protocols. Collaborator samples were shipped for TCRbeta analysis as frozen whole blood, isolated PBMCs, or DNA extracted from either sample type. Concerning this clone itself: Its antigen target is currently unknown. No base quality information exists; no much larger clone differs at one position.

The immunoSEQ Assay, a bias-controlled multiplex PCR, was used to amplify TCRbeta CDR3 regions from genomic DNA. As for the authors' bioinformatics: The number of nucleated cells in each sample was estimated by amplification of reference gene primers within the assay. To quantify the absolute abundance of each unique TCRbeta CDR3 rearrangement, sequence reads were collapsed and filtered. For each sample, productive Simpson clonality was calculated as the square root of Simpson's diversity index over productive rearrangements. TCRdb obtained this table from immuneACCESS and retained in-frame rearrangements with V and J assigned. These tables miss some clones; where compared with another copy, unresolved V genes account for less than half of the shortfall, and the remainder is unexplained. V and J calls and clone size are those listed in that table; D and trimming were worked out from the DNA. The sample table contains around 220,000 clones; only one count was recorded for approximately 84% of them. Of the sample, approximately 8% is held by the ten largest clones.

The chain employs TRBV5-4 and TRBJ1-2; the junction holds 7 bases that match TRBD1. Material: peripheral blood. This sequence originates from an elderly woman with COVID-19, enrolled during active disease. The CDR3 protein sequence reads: CASTVGLAQGGYGYTF. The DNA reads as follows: TGTGCCAGCACCGTGGGGCTCGCCCAGGGGGGTTATGGCTACACCTTC.